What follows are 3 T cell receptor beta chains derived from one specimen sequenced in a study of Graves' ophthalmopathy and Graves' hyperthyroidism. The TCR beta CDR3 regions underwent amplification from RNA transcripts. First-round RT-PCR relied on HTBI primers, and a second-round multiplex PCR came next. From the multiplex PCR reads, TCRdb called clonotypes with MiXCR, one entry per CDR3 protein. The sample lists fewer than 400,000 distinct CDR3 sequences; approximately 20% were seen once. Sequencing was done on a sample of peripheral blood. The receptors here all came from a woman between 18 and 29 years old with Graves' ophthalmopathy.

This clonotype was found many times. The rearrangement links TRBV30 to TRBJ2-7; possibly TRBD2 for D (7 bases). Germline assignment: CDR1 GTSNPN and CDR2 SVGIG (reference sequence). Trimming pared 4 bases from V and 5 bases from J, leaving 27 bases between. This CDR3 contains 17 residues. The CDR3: CAWMAMGGGALRDEQYF. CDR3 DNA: TGTGCCTGGATGGCCATGGGGGGGGGCGCGCTTCGGGACGAGCAGTACTTC.

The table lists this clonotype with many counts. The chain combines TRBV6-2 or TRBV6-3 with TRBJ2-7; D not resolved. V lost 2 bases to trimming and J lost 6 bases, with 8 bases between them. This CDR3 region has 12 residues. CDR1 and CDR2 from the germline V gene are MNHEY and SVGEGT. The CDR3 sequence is CASSYRTREQYF. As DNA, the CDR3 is TGTGCCAGCAGTTACCGGACCCGCGAGCAGTACTTC.

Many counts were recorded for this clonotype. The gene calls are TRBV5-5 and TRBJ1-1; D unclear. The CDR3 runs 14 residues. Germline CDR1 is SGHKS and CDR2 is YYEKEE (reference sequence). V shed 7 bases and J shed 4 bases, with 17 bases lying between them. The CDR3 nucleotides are TGTGCCAGCTCTCTGGGCGGCCCCATCACTGAAGCTTTCTTT. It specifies CASSLGGPITEAFF.